This passage covers 23 T cell receptor beta chains from one sample sequenced in a study of regulatory T cells in long-lasting Graves disease. Time point denoted: newly diagnosed GD, antithyroid drugs for less than 3 months. PBMC-derived RNA was used for the TCR library. To make TCR beta libraries, researchers used iRepertoire HTBI primers and Arm-PCR of CDR3 regions. One entry per CDR3 protein, called by TCRdb with MiXCR from the multiplex PCR reads. Of around 320,000 distinct CDR3 sequences listed, 15% to 20% are singletons. This sample was also put to use in a study of T cells in Graves' hyperthyroidism and ophthalmopathy.

The sequencing here drew on peripheral blood mononuclear cells (PBMCs), taken at new diagnosis, from a patient treated with antithyroid drugs. These receptor sequences come from a middle-aged man with Graves disease.

The chain employs TRBV5-1 and TRBJ2-2; D uncertain. V dropped 2 bases and J dropped 6 bases, with 8 bases sitting between them. This CDR3 has 13 amino acids. Per germline, CDR1 SGHRS and CDR2 YFSETQ. The CDR3 DNA sequence: TGCGCCAGCAGCTTAAGGGTGGCCGGGGAGCTGTTTTTT. Translating gives CASSLRVAGELFF.

On this clonotype itself: This may arise from a read error, as a much more abundant clone is one base away. This is likely a read error, given that the CDR3 carries no conserved phenylalanine or tryptophan at its end. The CDR3 DNA is TGTGCCTGGAGTGGCCCGAGCGGGAGCTACACCGGGGAGCTGTTTCTT. Translation gives CAWSGPSGSYTGELFL. The V call is TRBV30, the J call TRBJ2-2; TRBD2 matches at 8 bases. Germline values: CDR1 GTSNPN, CDR2 SVGIG (reference sequence). With 1 base clipped from V and 3 bases from J, the junction kept 7 bases outside the gene matches. This CDR3 is 16 amino acids long.

This clonotype was seen at least ten times. The chain recombines TRBV20-1 with TRBJ1-2; 8 bases agree with TRBD1. Per the germline V gene, CDR1 is DFQATT and CDR2 is SNEGSKA (reference sequence). CDR3 length: 12 amino acids. J lost 5 bases, V lost 5 bases, and 4 bases had no gene match. CDR3 in amino acids: CSAPDRGYGYTF. CDR3 nucleotide sequence: TGCAGTGCTCCAGACAGGGGATATGGCTACACCTTC.

This clonotype was detected ten times or more. This chain joins TRBV30 and TRBJ1-2; TRBD1 matches at 7 bases. This CDR3 comprises 11 residues. The junction had 4 bases not matched to a gene; V was cut back by 8 bases and J by 4 bases. Germline V CDR1 and CDR2: GTSNPN, SVGIG (reference sequence). The CDR3 region is CAIWTGYGYTF. DNA of the CDR3: TGTGCCATCTGGACAGGCTATGGCTACACCTTC.

This clonotype showed up many times. The rearrangement uses TRBV27 and TRBJ1-6, with a tentative D call TRBD1 (5 bases). The V and J ends lost 7 bases and 2 bases respectively, with 12 bases between them. Germline V gives CDR1 MNHEY, CDR2 SMNVEV (reference sequence). This CDR3 is 15 amino acids long. CDR3 residues: CASKLTTAYNSPLHF. CDR3 coding DNA: TGTGCCAGCAAACTTACGACAGCCTATAATTCACCCCTCCACTTT.

This clonotype was picked up a small number of times. The rearrangement joins TRBV5-1 to TRBJ1-2, with 9 bases that match TRBD1. V trimming: 7 bases; J trimming: 6 bases; junction bases outside the gene matches: 10. Germline values: CDR1 SGHRS, CDR2 YFSETQ. The CDR3 is made up of 14 amino acids. CDR3 nucleotides: TGCGCCAGCGCCCGGGACAGGGATCGTGATGGCTACACCTTC. It yields the protein CASARDRDRDGYTF.

This clonotype was seen a few times. The chain recombines TRBV7-9 with TRBJ1-4; TRBD1 is a possible D gene (5 bases). The V end lost 3 bases, the J end lost 4 bases, and 15 bases lay between the germline ends. This CDR3 is built from 16 residues. Germline V gives CDR1 SEHNR, CDR2 FQNEAQ (reference sequence). The CDR3 is CASSFPRAGFNEKLFF. CDR3 DNA: TGTGCCAGCAGCTTCCCGAGGGCAGGGTTTAATGAAAAACTGTTTTTT.

This clonotype has a count of ten or more. The V and J genes are TRBV28 and TRBJ1-6; 7 nucleotides agree with TRBD1. This CDR3 region has 15 residues. V lost 3 bases, J lost 7 bases, and 6 bases stayed unmatched. Germline assignment: CDR1 MDHEN and CDR2 SYDVKM. For the CDR3, the DNA is TGTGCCAGCAGTTTCGGAGGGGGCGCAAATTCACCCCTCCACTTT. Encoded protein: CASSFGGGANSPLHF.

The rearrangement links TRBV15 to TRBJ2-7; maybe TRBD2 (7 bases). CDR1 is LNHNV, CDR2 YYDKDF, per germline (reference sequence). V was shortened by 5 bases and J by 0 bases, with 14 bases between the two germline ends. The CDR3 covers 15 residues. CDR3 nucleotides: TGTGCCACCAGCCCAGACGGGGGGCACTCCTACGAGCAGTACTTC. Translation: CATSPDGGHSYEQYF.

This clonotype was seen a few times. The V and J genes are TRBV4-1 and TRBJ2-2; weak D call: TRBD1 (6 bases). Per germline, CDR1 MGHRA and CDR2 YSYEKL. The V end lost 2 bases, the J end lost 0 bases, and 13 bases lay between the germline ends. The CDR3 runs to 17 residues. CDR3 region: CASSQTSGTTNTGELFF. The DNA of the CDR3 is TGCGCCAGCAGCCAAACATCCGGGACAACGAACACCGGGGAGCTGTTTTTT.

V gene TRBV2 combines with J gene TRBJ2-6, with D perhaps being TRBD1 or TRBD2 (5 bases each). Germline CDR1 SNHLY, CDR2 FYNNEI. The CDR3 runs 18 residues. V dropped 6 bases and J dropped 2 bases, with 20 bases sitting between them. This chain's CDR3 is CASSLSGTSWAGANVLTF. In nucleotides, the CDR3 is TGTGCCAGCAGCTTAAGTGGGACCTCTTGGGCTGGGGCCAACGTCCTGACTTTC.

V usage is TRBV20-1 and J usage is TRBJ2-3; TRBD2 is a possible D gene (6 bases). Germline values: CDR1 DFQATT, CDR2 SNEGSKA (reference sequence). Trimming stripped 5 bases from V and 6 bases from J, with 18 bases between. The CDR3 spans 14 residues. CDR3 in DNA: TGCAGTGCTTTTAGCGGAGGGGCGGCGGATACGCAGTATTTT. Residues: CSAFSGGAADTQYF.

There are many counts of this clonotype. This chain connects TRBV28 to TRBJ2-7, with D perhaps matching TRBD1 or TRBD2 (5 bases each). V lost 5 bases, J lost 3 bases, and 20 bases lay in between. Germline V gene sequence: CDR1 MDHEN, CDR2 SYDVKM. The CDR3 is 16 amino acids. The CDR3 protein is CASSTRGQGGSYEQYF. CDR3 in DNA: TGTGCCAGCAGTACTCGGGGTCAGGGCGGTAGCTACGAGCAGTACTTC. Combining the CDR3 with reference TRBV28 and TRBJ2-7 gives the whole variable domain DVKVTQSSRYLVKRTGEKVFLECVQDMDHENMFWYRQDPGLGLRLIYFSYDVKMKEKGDIPEGYSVSREKKERFSLILESASTNQTSMYLCASSTRGQGGSYEQYFGPGTRLTVT.

V is TRBV28 and J is TRBJ1-5, with a weak D call TRBD1 (6 bases). The CDR3 length is 15 residues. CDR1 is MDHEN, CDR2 SYDVKM, per germline. Trimming shortened V by 4 bases and J by 6 bases, and 16 bases separated the two germline ends. The CDR3 spells CASSYSRGASQPQHF. For the CDR3, the DNA is TGTGCCAGCAGTTACTCCAGGGGCGCAAGTCAGCCCCAGCATTTT. Based on the CDR3 plus reference TRBV28 and TRBJ1-5, the full variable domain is DVKVTQSSRYLVKRTGEKVFLECVQDMDHENMFWYRQDPGLGLRLIYFSYDVKMKEKGDIPEGYSVSREKKERFSLILESASTNQTSMYLCASSYSRGASQPQHFGDGTRLSIL.

This clonotype was recorded a few times. This chain links TRBV7-3 with TRBJ2-5, with 11 nucleotides matching TRBD2. The germline CDR1 and CDR2 sequences are SGHTA and FQGTGA. The junction had 5 bases not matched to a gene; V was cut back by 3 bases and J by 5 bases. This CDR3 is built from 15 residues. CDR3 nucleotide sequence: TGTGCCAGCAGCTTTAGCGGGGGGGCAGAGGAGACCCAGTACTTC. As protein: CASSFSGGAEETQYF.

In its sample, this clonotype was seen a few times. The rearrangement links TRBV7-2 to TRBJ2-5; 11 bases agree with TRBD1. V dropped 1 base and J dropped 5; count of bases not matched to a gene: 6. Germline V lookup: CDR1 SGHTA, CDR2 FQGNSA. The CDR3 is 16 residues long. Here the CDR3 reads CASSLVGTGGWETQYF. CDR3 sequence (DNA): TGTGCCAGCAGCTTAGTTGGGACAGGGGGGTGGGAGACCCAGTACTTC.

This clonotype was seen repeatedly, ten times or more. V gene TRBV2 combines with J gene TRBJ1-6, with 7 bases identical to TRBD1. V lost 6 bases, J lost 0 bases, and 2 bases stayed unmatched. CDR1 and CDR2 (germline): SNHLY, FYNNEI. CDR3 length equals 15 residues. The CDR3 spells CASRDRSSYNSPLHF. The CDR3 nucleotides are TGTGCCAGCAGGGACAGGAGCTCCTATAATTCACCCCTCCACTTT. Combining the CDR3 with reference TRBV2 and TRBJ1-6 gives the whole variable domain EPEVTQTPSHQVTQMGQEVILRCVPISNHLYFYWYRQILGQKVEFLVSFYNNEISEKSEIFDDQFSVERPDGSNFTLKIRSTKLEDSAMYFCASRDRSSYNSPLHFGNGTRLTVT.

This clonotype was observed at least ten times. The chain recombines TRBV10-3 with TRBJ2-1; 7 nucleotides match TRBD1. V trimming: 10 bases; J trimming: 0 bases; junction bases outside the gene matches: 3. Germline CDR1 and CDR2: ENHRY and SYGVKD. The CDR3 runs 13 residues. CDR3 bases: TGTGCCACTCAGGGGGACTCCTACAATGAGCAGTTCTTC. Amino acids: CATQGDSYNEQFF.

This clonotype was found many times. The chain carries TRBV28 and TRBJ1-1; possible D gene TRBD1, 6 bases. The CDR3 contains 14 residues. CDR1 MDHEN and CDR2 SYDVKM come from the germline V gene. Deletions cut 4 bases from V and 0 bases from J, with 9 bases between. The CDR3 DNA sequence: TGTGCCAGCAGTTCCTGGACAGTGAACACTGAAGCTTTCTTT. Its protein is CASSSWTVNTEAFF. The full variable domain, its missing parts supplied by reference TRBV28 and TRBJ1-1, is DVKVTQSSRYLVKRTGEKVFLECVQDMDHENMFWYRQDPGLGLRLIYFSYDVKMKEKGDIPEGYSVSREKKERFSLILESASTNQTSMYLCASSSWTVNTEAFFGQGTRLTVV.

CDR3 protein: CASSFSHPRADTQYF. The DNA for the CDR3 is TGCGCCAGCAGCTTCTCCCATCCCCGGGCAGATACGCAGTATTTT. The chain combines TRBV5-1 with TRBJ2-3; no reliable D call. The V and J ends lost 2 bases and 4 bases respectively, with 14 bases between them. Germline V gene data show CDR1 as SGHRS and CDR2 as YFSETQ. The CDR3 has 15 amino acids.

The sample holds many counts of this clonotype. The chain links TRBV29-1 to TRBJ2-1; TRBD1 matches 7 bases. J gave up 2 bases and V 6 bases, and 7 bases lay outside the gene matches. From germline, CDR1 is SQVTM and CDR2 ANQGSEA. The CDR3 is 14 amino acids. This CDR3 reads CSVGDSEPYNEQFF. The CDR3 DNA reads as TGCAGCGTAGGGGACAGCGAGCCCTACAATGAGCAGTTCTTC.

This clonotype was seen many times. The chain couples TRBV6-5 to TRBJ1-2; D call uncertain. Germline V gene lookup returns CDR1 MNHEY and CDR2 SVGAGI. There are 16 residues in the CDR3. V lost 2 bases and J lost 5, with 18 bases in between. The CDR3 coding sequence is TGTGCCAGCAGTTACCGTGGGCCCCCGGCTGGATATGGCTACACCTTC. This translates into CASSYRGPPAGYGYTF.

This clonotype has only a few counts. V usage is TRBV20-1 and J usage is TRBJ2-1; the match to TRBD1 covers 8 bases. CDR3 length equals 13 residues. From germline, CDR1 is DFQATT and CDR2 SNEGSKA (reference sequence). The V segment lost 5 bases and the J segment 9 bases; nucleotides outside the gene matches: 9. The chain's CDR3 is CSAPGQARGEQFF. The CDR3 bases are TGCAGTGCTCCGGGACAGGCGAGGGGTGAGCAGTTCTTC.